The clone carrying this T cell receptor beta chain showed up just a few times. This record comes from a study of blood T cells in healthy people across ages. A second 7 to 11 cycle PCR used barcoded and J-beta primers. TCRdb reanalysed the 5' RACE reads using MiXCR and keeps one entry per CDR3 protein. The sample lists 760,000 or so distinct CDR3 sequences, 20% to 30% occurring once. CDR3 size: 14 residues. CDR1 is SGHVS and CDR2 is FNYEAQ in the germline V gene. This same sample was also part of a study on T cells of mothers and their children. That report adds: The cDNA synthesis received all extracted RNA, at about 1.5 ug per 15 ul. The second PCR used the M1S primer, and this primer added sample barcodes and 2-4 random nucleotides. Reads recorded for TCR beta CDR3 numbered over 9 million per mother and several million per child. Related mother-child pairs shared slightly more overlap than unrelated pairs, but the difference was non-significant.

The origin of this receptor is a boy between 10 and 17 years old in good health. The source material was blood. The V call is TRBV7-6, the J call TRBJ2-5; D might be TRBD2 (6 bases). The tail of the sequence fits TRBJ2-1 better, so the J call may be wrong. As DNA, the CDR3 is TGTGCCAGCAGCCAACCGTCCGGGAGCAATGAGCAGTTCTTC. It yields the protein CASSQPSGSNEQFF.